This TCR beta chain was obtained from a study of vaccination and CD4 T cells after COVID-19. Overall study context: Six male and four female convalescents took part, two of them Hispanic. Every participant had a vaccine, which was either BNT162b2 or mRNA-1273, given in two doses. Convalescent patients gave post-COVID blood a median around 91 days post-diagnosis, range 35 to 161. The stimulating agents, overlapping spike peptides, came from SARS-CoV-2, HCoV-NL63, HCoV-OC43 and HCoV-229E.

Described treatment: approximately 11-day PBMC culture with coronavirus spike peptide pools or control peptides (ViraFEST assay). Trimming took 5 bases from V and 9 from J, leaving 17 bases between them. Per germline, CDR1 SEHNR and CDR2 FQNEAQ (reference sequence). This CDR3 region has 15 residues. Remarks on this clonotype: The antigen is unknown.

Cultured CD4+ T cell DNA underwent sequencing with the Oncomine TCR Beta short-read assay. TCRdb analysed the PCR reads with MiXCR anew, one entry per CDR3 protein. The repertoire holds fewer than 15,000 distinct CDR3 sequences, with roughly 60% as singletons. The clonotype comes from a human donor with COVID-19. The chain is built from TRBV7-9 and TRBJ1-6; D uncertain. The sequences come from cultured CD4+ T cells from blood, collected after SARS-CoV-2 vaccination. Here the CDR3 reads CASSPPNLGRSPLHF. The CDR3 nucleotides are TGTGCCAGCAGCCCCCCCAACCTAGGTCGTTCACCCCTCCACTTT.